A single T cell receptor beta chain is shown here with its context. Its antigen is unidentified. The data were obtained in a study of early T cells in non-severe SARS-CoV-2 infection. Across the study: From unsorted whole blood, bulk RNA was sequenced, and the chains remained unpaired.

Findings and caveats of the study: A preference for anti-spike CD8 responses marked VDJdb matching, which missed private and CD4 specificities.

The CDR3 runs 14 residues. Trimming at V came to 5 bases and at J to 10 bases, leaving 9 bases not matched to a gene. Per germline, CDR1 SGHVS and CDR2 FQNEAQ. MiXCR, run by TCRdb on the 5' RACE reads, gives a single entry per CDR3 protein. The sample holds approximately 29,000 distinct CDR3 sequences; roughly 7% are singletons and the top ten take 2.5% to 3%. The origin of this receptor is an adult who was a healthcare worker with PCR-confirmed SARS-CoV-2 infection or an uninfected control (not recorded which). The chain uses TRBV7-8 and TRBJ2-5; TRBD2 matches at 11 bases. Specimen: whole blood. CDR3 in amino acids: CASSRLAGKGGQYF. The CDR3, as DNA: TGTGCCAGCAGCCGACTAGCGGGAAAGGGGGGCCAGTACTTC.